This T cell receptor (beta chain) was documented in a study of T cells after yellow fever vaccination. From the 5' RACE reads, TCRdb called clonotypes with MiXCR, one entry per CDR3 protein. The sample has some 400,000 distinct CDR3 sequences, under 20% seen once. V dropped 3 bases and J dropped 4 bases, with 9 bases sitting between them. The CDR3 sequence is 14 residues long. This material consisted of PBMCs, taken before the yellow fever booster vaccination. The sequence was collected from a man aged 18 to 30 who received the YFV17D yellow fever vaccine. The chain links TRBV12-3 or TRBV12-4 to TRBJ2-2; unclear D gene. The CDR3 nucleotides read TGTGCCAGCAGTTTGTCCCGGATCACCGGGGAGCTGTTTTTT. Protein product: CASSLSRITGELFF.